The present entry profiles one TCR beta chain with its context. Its target is not known. These data belong to a study of T cells in Graves' hyperthyroidism and ophthalmopathy. Background on the study: The authors collected peripheral blood at initial diagnosis, before any treatment.

Together with thyroid ultrasound, orbital computed tomography, serum thyroxine and TRAb, clinical symptoms were used for diagnoses. RNA transcripts served as the template for amplifying TCR beta CDR3 regions. HTBI primers drove first-round RT-PCR of the TCR CDR3. TCRdb recomputed calls from the multiplex PCR reads with MiXCR, one row per CDR3 protein. The table has about 840,000 distinct CDR3 sequences, more than 30% seen once; the top ten hold around 9.3%. V lost 3 bases, J lost 3 bases, and 8 bases lay in between. The CDR3 sequence is 14 residues long. Germline values: CDR1 SEHNR, CDR2 FQNEAQ (reference sequence). Study-wide results and caveats: It was a median 6.5 months before onset that the model predicted ophthalmopathy.

The sequence was collected from a man younger than 35 with Graves' hyperthyroidism. The chain carries TRBV7-9 and TRBJ2-2; D remains ambiguous. Sequencing was carried out using blood. The CDR3 here is CASSLLRDTGELFF. The DNA of the CDR3 is TGTGCCAGCAGCTTGCTCCGGGACACCGGGGAGCTGTTTTTT.